Listed below are T cell receptor beta chains from one sample, sequenced in a study of cytomegalovirus exposure and HLA in healthy donors. The protocol was immunoSEQ multiplex PCR, while the TCRdb copy is restricted to in-frame clones and leaves out a portion. This table has about 100,000 clones, 73% appearing once. Sequences were obtained from PBMCs. These receptors came from a middle-aged man in good health and CMV-seronegative. Each CDR3 is given with its conserved first and last residue. The order of the fields is clone size, D gene, V gene, J gene, CDR3 DNA, CDR3 protein. The D gene is left open where the match is weak. Some rows mark clone size as missing; the rest say once, few, many or name a class of expanded clone.

NA	TRBD1	TRBV7-6	TRBJ1-1	TGTGCCAGCAGCCCCCAAGGGACAGGGGCGGTTGAAGCTTTCTTT	CASSPQGTGAVEAFF
NA	TRBD1	TRBV28	TRBJ2-7	TGTGCCAGCAGCTTGAGAGGGGACAGCTACGAGCAGTACTTC	CASSLRGDSYEQYF
few	NA	TRBV4-3	TRBJ2-1	TGCGCCAGCAGCCAAGATAGAACCAGGTACAATGAGCAGTTCTTC	CASSQDRTRYNEQFF
NA	NA	TRBV6-1	TRBJ1-4	TGTGCCAGCACATCCCTTACAGGTCTATATGAAAAACTGTTTTTT	CASTSLTGLYEKLFF
NA	NA	TRBV10-2	TRBJ1-2	TGCGCCAGCAGTGATTCGAGGGCAGGTGGCTACACCTTC	CASSDSRAGGYTF
NA	TRBD1	TRBV6-6	TRBJ2-5	TGTGCCAGCAGTTCCTTGGACAGGGGGGAAGAGACCCAGTACTTC	CASSSLDRGEETQYF
NA	NA	TRBV18	TRBJ2-3	TGTGCCAGCTCACCACGCGCGGACATGGCTCGGGATACGCAGTATTTT	CASSPRADMARDTQYF
NA	NA	TRBV29-1	TRBJ2-3	TGCAGCGTTGGGCCGGACTGGGCAGATACGCAGTATTTT	CSVGPDWADTQYF
NA	TRBD1	TRBV6-5	TRBJ1-6	TGTGCCATCAGGACAGGGCATAATTCACCCCTCCACTTT	CAIRTGHNSPLHF
NA	TRBD2	TRBV7-8	TRBJ2-7	TGTGCCAGCAGCCCTTGGACTAGCGGGGGCACCTACGAGCAGTACTTC	CASSPWTSGGTYEQYF
NA	TRBD2	TRBV5-6	TRBJ2-7	TGTGCCAGCAGCTTCCGCGGGGGGTGGTACGAGCAGTACTTC	CASSFRGGWYEQYF
NA	TRBD1	TRBV6-4	TRBJ1-5	TGTGCCAGCAGTGCCGCGTTCGGGACAGGCTCGCATCAGCCCCAGCATTTT	CASSAAFGTGSHQPQHF
NA	NA	TRBV2	TRBJ1-1	TGTGCCAGCAATTACCAGGGCACCACTGAAGCTTTCTTT	CASNYQGTTEAFF
NA	TRBD1	TRBV2	TRBJ1-3	TGTGCCAGCAGTGGACAGGGACGTAGCTCTGGAAACACCATATATTTT	CASSGQGRSSGNTIYF
NA	TRBD1	TRBV29-1	TRBJ2-2	TGCGGCGGGGCACAGGGGGGCACCGGGGAGCTGTTTTTT	CGGAQGGTGELFF
NA	NA	TRBV28	TRBJ1-5	TGTGCCAGCAGTTTGGGAGGGGTATGGGTGGCCCAGCATTTT	CASSLGGVWVAQHF
NA	TRBD1	TRBV5-6	TRBJ1-4	TGTGCCAGCAGCTTCCCCCCGGGACAGGTTAATGAAAAACTGTTTTTT	CASSFPPGQVNEKLFF
few	TRBD1	TRBV5-8	TRBJ1-6	TGTGCCAGCAGCAATTATCAGGGACAGGGTTATTCACCCCTCCACTTT	CASSNYQGQGYSPLHF
NA	NA	TRBV4-1	TRBJ1-5	TGCGCCAGCAGCCAAGATAGTAGGGGTGATCAGCCCCAGCATTTT	CASSQDSRGDQPQHF
NA	NA	TRBV5-1	TRBJ2-3	TGCGCCAGCAGCTTGGAAGGCGGGGATAGCACAGATACGCAGTATTTT	CASSLEGGDSTDTQYF
NA	TRBD1	TRBV10-3	TRBJ1-3	TGTGCCACCAAGGTGGGACAGGCGCCTGGAAACACCATATATTTT	CATKVGQAPGNTIYF
NA	NA	TRBV19	TRBJ1-1	TGTGCCAGTAGCCGACAGAACATGAACACTGAAGCTTTCTTT	CASSRQNMNTEAFF
NA	TRBD1	TRBV5-6	TRBJ2-5	TGTGCCAGCAGCTTAGGACAGGGGGCCTGGGAGACCCAGTACTTC	CASSLGQGAWETQYF
NA	TRBD1	TRBV7-9	TRBJ1-1	TGTGCCAGCAGCGCGGGACAGATCACTGAAGCTTTCTTT	CASSAGQITEAFF
NA	TRBD1	TRBV6-4	TRBJ2-1	TGTGCCAGCAGTGCGGACAGGGGATCGAGGGAGCAGTTCTTC	CASSADRGSREQFF
NA	NA	TRBV29-1	TRBJ1-2	TGCAGCGTTGAATGGGCATCCCGGGGGGGCTACACCTTC	CSVEWASRGGYTF
few	NA	TRBV2	TRBJ2-3	TGTGCCAGCAGTGAACCGTTGTCTGATACGCAGTATTTT	CASSEPLSDTQYF
NA	NA	TRBV30	TRBJ1-1	TGTGCCTGGAGTGTTAGATCCCTCACTGAAGCTTTCTTT	CAWSVRSLTEAFF
NA	NA	TRBV5-4	TRBJ2-7	TGTGCCAGCAGCCTTACTTCCGGGGAGCAGCAGTACTTC	CASSLTSGEQQYF
NA	NA	TRBV7-9	TRBJ2-7	TGTGCCAGCAGCCACCCTGCTGCCAGGGGTGAATACGAGCAGTACTTC	CASSHPAARGEYEQYF
NA	NA	TRBV5-1	TRBJ2-1	TGCGCCAGCAGCTTGGATCCCGGGACAAACGATGAGCAGTTCTTC	CASSLDPGTNDEQFF
NA	NA	TRBV21-1	TRBJ1-5	TGTGCCAGCAGCAAAAAGACAGTGACACCCCAGCATTTT	CASSKKTVTPQHF
NA	NA	TRBV2	TRBJ2-7	TGTGCCAGCAGTCCTGAGGCCCACGAGCAGTACTTC	CASSPEAHEQYF
NA	NA	TRBV2	TRBJ2-7	TGTGCCAGCACAGGGAGGTCCTACGAGCAGTACTTC	CASTGRSYEQYF
NA	TRBD1	TRBV5-4	TRBJ1-2	TGTGCCAGCAGCCGTACCGGGACAGTCTCGACCGGGTATGGCTACACCTTC	CASSRTGTVSTGYGYTF
NA	NA	TRBV5-4	TRBJ2-2	TGTGCCAGCAGCTTCGGGTACACCGGGGAGCTGTTTTTT	CASSFGYTGELFF
NA	TRBD1	TRBV4-1	TRBJ2-4	TGCGCCAGCAGCCAAGACATTGGGACAGGGGCCCGAGGCATAGCCAAAAACATTCAGTACTTC	CASSQDIGTGARGIAKNIQYF
many	NA	TRBV19	TRBJ1-5	TGTGCCAGTAGTATAGATCCTCAGGGGTTGGGCCAGCCCCAGCATTTT	CASSIDPQGLGQPQHF